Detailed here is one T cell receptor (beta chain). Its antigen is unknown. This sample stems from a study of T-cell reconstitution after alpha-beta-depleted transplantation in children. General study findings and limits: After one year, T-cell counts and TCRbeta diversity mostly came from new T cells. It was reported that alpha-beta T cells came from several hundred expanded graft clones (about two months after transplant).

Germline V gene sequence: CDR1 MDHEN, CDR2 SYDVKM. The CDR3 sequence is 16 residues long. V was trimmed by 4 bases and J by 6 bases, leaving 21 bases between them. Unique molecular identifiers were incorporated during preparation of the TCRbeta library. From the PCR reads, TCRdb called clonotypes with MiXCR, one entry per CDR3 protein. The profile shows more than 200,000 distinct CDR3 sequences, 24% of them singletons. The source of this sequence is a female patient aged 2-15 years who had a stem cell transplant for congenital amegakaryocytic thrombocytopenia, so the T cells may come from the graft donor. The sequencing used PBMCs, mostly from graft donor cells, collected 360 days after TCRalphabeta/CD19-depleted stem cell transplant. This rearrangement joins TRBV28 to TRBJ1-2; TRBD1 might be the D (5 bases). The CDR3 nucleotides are TGTGCCAGCAGTTATACGTTAGGTCTTGGGGGTAATGGCTACACCTTC. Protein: CASSYTLGLGGNGYTF.